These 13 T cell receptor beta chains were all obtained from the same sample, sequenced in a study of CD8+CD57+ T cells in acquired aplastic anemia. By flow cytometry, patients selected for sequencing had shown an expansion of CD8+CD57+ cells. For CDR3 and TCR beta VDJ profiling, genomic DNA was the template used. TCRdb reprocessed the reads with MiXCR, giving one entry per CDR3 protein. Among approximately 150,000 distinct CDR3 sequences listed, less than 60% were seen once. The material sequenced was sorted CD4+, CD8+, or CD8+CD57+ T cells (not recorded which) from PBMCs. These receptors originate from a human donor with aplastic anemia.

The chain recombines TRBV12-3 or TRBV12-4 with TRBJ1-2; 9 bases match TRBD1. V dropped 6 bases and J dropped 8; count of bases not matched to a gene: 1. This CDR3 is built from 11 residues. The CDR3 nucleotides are TGTGCCAGCAGGGGACAGGGAGGCTACACCTTC. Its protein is CASRGQGGYTF.

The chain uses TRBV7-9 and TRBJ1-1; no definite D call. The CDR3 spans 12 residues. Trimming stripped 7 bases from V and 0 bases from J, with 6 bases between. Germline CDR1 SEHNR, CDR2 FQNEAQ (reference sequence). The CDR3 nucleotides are TGTGCCAGCATCGGAATGAACACTGAAGCTTTCTTT. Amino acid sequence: CASIGMNTEAFF.

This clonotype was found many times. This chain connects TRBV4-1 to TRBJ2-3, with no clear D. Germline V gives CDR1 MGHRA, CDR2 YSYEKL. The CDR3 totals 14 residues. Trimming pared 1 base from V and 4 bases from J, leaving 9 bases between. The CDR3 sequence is CASSQARTSDTQYF. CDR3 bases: TGCGCCAGCAGCCAAGCCCGTACTTCAGATACGCAGTATTTT.

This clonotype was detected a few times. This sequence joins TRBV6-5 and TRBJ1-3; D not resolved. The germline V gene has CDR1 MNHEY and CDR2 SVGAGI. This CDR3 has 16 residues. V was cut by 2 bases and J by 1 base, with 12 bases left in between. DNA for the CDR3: TGTGCCAGCAGTTACGGGCCGCTTTGGTCTGGAAACACCATATATTTT. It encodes CASSYGPLWSGNTIYF.

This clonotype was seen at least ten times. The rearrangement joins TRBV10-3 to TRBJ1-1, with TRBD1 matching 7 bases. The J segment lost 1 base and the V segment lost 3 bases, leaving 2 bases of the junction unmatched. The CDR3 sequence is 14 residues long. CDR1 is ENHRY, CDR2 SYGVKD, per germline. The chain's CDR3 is CAISDRDRNTEAFF. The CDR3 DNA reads TGTGCCATCAGTGATAGGGACAGGAACACTGAAGCTTTCTTT.

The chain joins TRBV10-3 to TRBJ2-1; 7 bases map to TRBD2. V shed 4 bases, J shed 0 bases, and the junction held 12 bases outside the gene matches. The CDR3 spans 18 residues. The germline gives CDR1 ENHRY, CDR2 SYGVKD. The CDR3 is CAISGSGRGARSYNEQFF. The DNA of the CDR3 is TGTGCCATCAGTGGCTCGGGGAGGGGAGCCCGCTCCTACAATGAGCAGTTCTTC.

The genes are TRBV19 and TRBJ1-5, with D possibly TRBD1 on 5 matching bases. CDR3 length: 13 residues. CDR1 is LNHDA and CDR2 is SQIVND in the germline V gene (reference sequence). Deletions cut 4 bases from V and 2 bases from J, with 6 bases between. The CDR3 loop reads CASSTQGNQPQHF. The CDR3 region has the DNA TGTGCCAGTAGTACACAGGGCAATCAGCCCCAGCATTTT. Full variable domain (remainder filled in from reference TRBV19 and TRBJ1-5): DGGITQSPKYLFRKEGQNVTLSCEQNLNHDAMYWYRQDPGQGLRLIYYSQIVNDFQKGDIAEGYSVSREKKESFPLTVTSAQKNPTAFYLCASSTQGNQPQHFGDGTRLSIL.

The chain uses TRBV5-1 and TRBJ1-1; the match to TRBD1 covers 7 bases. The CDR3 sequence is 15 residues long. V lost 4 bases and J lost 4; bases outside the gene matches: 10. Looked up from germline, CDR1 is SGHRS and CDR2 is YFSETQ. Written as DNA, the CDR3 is TGCGCCAGCAGCCCCGGACAGGTCTCATTCACTGAAGCTTTCTTT. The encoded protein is CASSPGQVSFTEAFF.

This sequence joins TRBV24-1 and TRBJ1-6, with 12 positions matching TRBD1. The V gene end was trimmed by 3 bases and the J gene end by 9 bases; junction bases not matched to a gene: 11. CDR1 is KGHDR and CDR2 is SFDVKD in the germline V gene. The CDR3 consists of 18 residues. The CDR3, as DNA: TGTGCCACCAGTGATACCCCCGGGGGACAGGGGGCCGGTTCACCCCTCCACTTT. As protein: CATSDTPGGQGAGSPLHF.

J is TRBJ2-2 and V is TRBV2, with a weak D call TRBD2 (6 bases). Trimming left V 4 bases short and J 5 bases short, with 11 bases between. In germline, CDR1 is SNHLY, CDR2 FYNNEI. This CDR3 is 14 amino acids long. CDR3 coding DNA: TGTGCCAGCAGTGGGAGAGGGAGGACCGGGGAGCTGTTTTTT. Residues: CASSGRGRTGELFF.

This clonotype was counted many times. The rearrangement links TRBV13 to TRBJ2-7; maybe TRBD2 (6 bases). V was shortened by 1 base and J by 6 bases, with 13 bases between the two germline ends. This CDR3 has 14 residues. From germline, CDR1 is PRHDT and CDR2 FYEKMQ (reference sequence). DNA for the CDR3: TGTGCCAGCAGCTTAGCGGGGGTAAAGGGCGAGCAGTACTTC. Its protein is CASSLAGVKGEQYF.

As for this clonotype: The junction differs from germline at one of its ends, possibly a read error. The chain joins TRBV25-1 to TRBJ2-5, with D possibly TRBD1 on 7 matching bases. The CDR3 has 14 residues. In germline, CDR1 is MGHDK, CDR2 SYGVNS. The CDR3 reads CASTDRVGGEAQYF. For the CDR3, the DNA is TGTGCCAGCACCGACAGGGTGGGAGGAGAGGCCCAGTACTTC.

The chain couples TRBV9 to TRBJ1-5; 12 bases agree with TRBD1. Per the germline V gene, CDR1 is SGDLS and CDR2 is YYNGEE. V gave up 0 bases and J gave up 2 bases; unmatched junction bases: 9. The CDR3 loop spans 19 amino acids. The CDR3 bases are TGTGCCAGCAGCGTAGAGGGACAGGGGGCGCAATTTGGCAATCAGCCCCAGCATTTT. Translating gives CASSVEGQGAQFGNQPQHF.